A selection of T cell receptor beta chains follows, all from one sample in a study of persistence of HIV-infected CD4 T cells. Antigens for these TCRs are unknown. The table came from immunoSEQ multiplex PCR; TCRdb's copy has only in-frame clones and leaves some out. The sample holds 37,000 or so clones; roughly 87% are singletons and the top ten take approximately 1.4%. This specimen was CD4+ T cells sorted from PBMCs after 18-hour stimulation, taken from a patient who received antiretroviral therapy. Receptor source: an adult man with HIV who was CMV-seropositive. CDR3s include the opening cysteine and the closing phenylalanine or tryptophan. D genes are given only for firm matches. Clone size is shown for a subset of rows, as once, few, many or a class of expanded clone.

size	V	J	D	DNA	CDR3
once	TRBV7-8	TRBJ2-7	NA	TGTGCCAGCAGCTTAGTTTCGAGACAGACCTCCTACGAGCAGTACTTC	CASSLVSRQTSYEQYF
NA	TRBV19	TRBJ1-2	TRBD1	TGTGCCAGTAGTGGGACAGGGAACTATGGCTACACCTTC	CASSGTGNYGYTF
NA	TRBV18	TRBJ1-5	NA	TGTGCCAGCTCACCTACAGATAGCAATCAGCCCCAGCATTTT	CASSPTDSNQPQHF
NA	TRBV19	TRBJ2-7	NA	TGTGCCAGTAGTATAGCCGGGAACGCCTACGAGCAGTACTTC	CASSIAGNAYEQYF
NA	TRBV27	TRBJ2-7	TRBD1	TGTGCCAGCAGTCCGGGGACAGGGGGCCCCTACGAGCAGTACTTC	CASSPGTGGPYEQYF
NA	TRBV5-4	TRBJ1-2	TRBD1	TGTGCCAGCAGCTCGAAGGACAGGGGAGACTATGGCTACACCTTC	CASSSKDRGDYGYTF
NA	TRBV4-1	TRBJ1-2	NA	TGCGCCAGCAGCCCAAGTTCTGTACGCGGCTACACCTTC	CASSPSSVRGYTF
once	TRBV6-5	TRBJ2-5	NA	TGTGCCAGCAGCAGCTATCAGGTTTCGGAGACCCAGTACTTC	CASSSYQVSETQYF
NA	TRBV5-6	TRBJ1-1	NA	TGTGCCAGCAGCTTCGGCCCTGAAGCTTTCTTT	CASSFGPEAFF
NA	TRBV11-2	TRBJ2-1	TRBD2	TGTGCCAGCAGCCGTCCGGGACTAGCGGAGCGCTCCTACAATGAGCAGTTCTTC	CASSRPGLAERSYNEQFF
NA	TRBV12-3/TRBV12-4	TRBJ1-5	NA	TGTGCCAGCAGTTCCTCCCCGCCCCAGCATTTT	CASSSSPPQHF
NA	TRBV4-2	TRBJ2-2	TRBD1	TGTGCCAGCAGCCAAGAAGGGACAGGTCTGAACACCGGGGAGCTGTTTTTT	CASSQEGTGLNTGELFF
few	TRBV15	TRBJ2-1	NA	TGTGCCACCAGCAGAGACGGTGGAGACAATGAGCAGTTCTTC	CATSRDGGDNEQFF
NA	TRBV6-5	TRBJ1-3	NA	TGTGCCAGCAGTTACTCGGCTCAGGGGTCGGGCACCATATATTTT	CASSYSAQGSGTIYF
NA	TRBV7-2	TRBJ2-7	TRBD2	TGTGCCAGCAGCTCACCGACTAGCGGGGGGCCCCACGAGCAGTACTTC	CASSSPTSGGPHEQYF
NA	TRBV14	TRBJ2-5	TRBD1	TGTGCCAGCAGCCTCGAACCCGGGACAGGGAGACAGACCCAGTACTTC	CASSLEPGTGRQTQYF